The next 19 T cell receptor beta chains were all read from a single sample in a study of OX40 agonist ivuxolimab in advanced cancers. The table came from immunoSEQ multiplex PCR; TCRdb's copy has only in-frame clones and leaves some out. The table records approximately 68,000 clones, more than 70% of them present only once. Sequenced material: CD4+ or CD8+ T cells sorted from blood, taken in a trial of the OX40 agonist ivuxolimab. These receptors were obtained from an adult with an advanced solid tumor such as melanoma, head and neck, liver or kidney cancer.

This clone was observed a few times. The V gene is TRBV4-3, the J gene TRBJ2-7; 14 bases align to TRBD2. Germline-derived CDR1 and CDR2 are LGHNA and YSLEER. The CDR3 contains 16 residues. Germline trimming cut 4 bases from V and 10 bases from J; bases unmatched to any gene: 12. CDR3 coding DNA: TGCGCCAGCAGCCGGGGTACCGGGACTAGCGGGGGTGCCCAGTACTTC. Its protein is CASSRGTGTSGGAQYF.

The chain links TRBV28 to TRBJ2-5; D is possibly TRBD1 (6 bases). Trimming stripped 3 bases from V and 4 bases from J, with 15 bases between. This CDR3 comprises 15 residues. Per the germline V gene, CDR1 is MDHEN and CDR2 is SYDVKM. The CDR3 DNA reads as TGTGCCAGCAGTTTCGGGACATCACTGGGAGAGACCCAGTACTTC. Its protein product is CASSFGTSLGETQYF.

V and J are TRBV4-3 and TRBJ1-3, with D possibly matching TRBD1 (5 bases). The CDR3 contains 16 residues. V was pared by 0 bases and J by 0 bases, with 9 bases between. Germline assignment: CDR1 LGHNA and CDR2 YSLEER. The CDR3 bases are TGCGCCAGCAGCCAAGACCCGGGGACCTCTGGAAACACCATATATTTT. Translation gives CASSQDPGTSGNTIYF.

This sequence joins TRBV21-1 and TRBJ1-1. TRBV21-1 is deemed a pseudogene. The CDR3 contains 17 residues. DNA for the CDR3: TGTGCCAGCAGCCTCCGGAATCGCCTGACCATGAACACTGAAGCTTTCTTT. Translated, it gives CASSLRNRLTMNTEAFF.

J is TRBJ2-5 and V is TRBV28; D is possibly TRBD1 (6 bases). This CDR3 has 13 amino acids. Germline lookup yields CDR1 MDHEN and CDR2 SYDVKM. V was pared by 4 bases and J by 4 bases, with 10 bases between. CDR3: CASSSGVGETQYF. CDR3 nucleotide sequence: TGTGCCAGCAGTTCAGGGGTCGGAGAGACCCAGTACTTC. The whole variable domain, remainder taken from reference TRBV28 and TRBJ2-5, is DVKVTQSSRYLVKRTGEKVFLECVQDMDHENMFWYRQDPGLGLRLIYFSYDVKMKEKGDIPEGYSVSREKKERFSLILESASTNQTSMYLCASSSGVGETQYFGPGTRLLVL.

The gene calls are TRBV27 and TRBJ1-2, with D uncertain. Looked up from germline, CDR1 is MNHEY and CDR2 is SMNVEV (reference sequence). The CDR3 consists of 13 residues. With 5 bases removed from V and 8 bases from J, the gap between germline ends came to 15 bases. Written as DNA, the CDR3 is TGTGCCAGCAGTCCCCCCTTTTCGTCCGGCTACACCTTC. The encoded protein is CASSPPFSSGYTF.

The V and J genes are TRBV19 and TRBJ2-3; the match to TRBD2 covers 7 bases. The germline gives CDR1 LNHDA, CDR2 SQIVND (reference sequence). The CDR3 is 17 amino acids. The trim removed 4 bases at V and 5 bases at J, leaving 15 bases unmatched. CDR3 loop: CASSSLPTSPYVDTQYF. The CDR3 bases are TGTGCCAGTAGTAGCCTCCCGACTAGCCCCTACGTAGATACGCAGTATTTT.

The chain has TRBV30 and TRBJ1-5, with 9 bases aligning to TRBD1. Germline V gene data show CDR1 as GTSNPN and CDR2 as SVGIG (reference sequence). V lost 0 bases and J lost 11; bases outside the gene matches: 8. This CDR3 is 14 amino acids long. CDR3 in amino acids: CAWSVGTGGRAQHF. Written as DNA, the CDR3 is TGTGCCTGGAGTGTTGGCACAGGGGGCAGGGCCCAGCATTTT.

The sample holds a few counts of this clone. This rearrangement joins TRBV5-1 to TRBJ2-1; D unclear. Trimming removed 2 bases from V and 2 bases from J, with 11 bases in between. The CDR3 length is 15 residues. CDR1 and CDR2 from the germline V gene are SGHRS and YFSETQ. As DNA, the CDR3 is TGCGCCAGCAGCTTAAATCCCGCAACCTACAATGAGCAGTTCTTC. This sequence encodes CASSLNPATYNEQFF.

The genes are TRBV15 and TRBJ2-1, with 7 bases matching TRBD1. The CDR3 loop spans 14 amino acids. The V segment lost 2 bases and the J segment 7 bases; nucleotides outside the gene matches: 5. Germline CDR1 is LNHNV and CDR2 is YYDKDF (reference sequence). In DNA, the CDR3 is TGTGCCACCAGCAGATCCGACAGGGATAATGAGCAGTTCTTC. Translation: CATSRSDRDNEQFF.

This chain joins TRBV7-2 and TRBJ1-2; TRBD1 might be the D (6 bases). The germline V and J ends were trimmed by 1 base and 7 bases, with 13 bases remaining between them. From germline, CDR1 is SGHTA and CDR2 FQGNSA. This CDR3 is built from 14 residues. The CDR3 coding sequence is TGTGCCAGCAGCTTAGATTTTGGCAGGGGTGGCTACACCTTC. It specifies CASSLDFGRGGYTF.

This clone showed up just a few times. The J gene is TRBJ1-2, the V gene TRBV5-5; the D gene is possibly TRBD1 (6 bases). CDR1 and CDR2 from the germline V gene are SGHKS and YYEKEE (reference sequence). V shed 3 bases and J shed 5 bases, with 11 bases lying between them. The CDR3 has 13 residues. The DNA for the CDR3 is TGTGCCAGCAGCTCGACAGGACAGTATGGCTACACCTTC. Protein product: CASSSTGQYGYTF. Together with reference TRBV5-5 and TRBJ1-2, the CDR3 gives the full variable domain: DAGVTQSPTHLIKTRGQQVTLRCSPISGHKSVSWYQQVLGQGPQFIFQYYEKEERGRGNFPDRFSARQFPNYSSELNVNALLLGDSALYLCASSSTGQYGYTFGSGTRLTVV.

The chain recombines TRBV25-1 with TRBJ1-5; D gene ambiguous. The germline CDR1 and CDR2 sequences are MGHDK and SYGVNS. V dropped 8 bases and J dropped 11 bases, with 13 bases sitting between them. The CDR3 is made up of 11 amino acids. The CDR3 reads CASLVPIAQHF. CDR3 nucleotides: TGTGCCAGCCTAGTGCCGATCGCCCAGCATTTT.

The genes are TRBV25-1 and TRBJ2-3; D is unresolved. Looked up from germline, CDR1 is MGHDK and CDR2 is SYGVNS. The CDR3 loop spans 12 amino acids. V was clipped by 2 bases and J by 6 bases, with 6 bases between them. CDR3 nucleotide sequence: TGTGCCAGCAGTGAACCCCAGGATACGCAGTATTTT. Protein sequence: CASSEPQDTQYF.

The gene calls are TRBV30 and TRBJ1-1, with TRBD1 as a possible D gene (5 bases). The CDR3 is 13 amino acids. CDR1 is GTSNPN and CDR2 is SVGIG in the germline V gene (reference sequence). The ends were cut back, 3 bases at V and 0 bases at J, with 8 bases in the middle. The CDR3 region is CAWSLQVNTEAFF. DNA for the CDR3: TGTGCCTGGAGCCTACAGGTGAACACTGAAGCTTTCTTT.

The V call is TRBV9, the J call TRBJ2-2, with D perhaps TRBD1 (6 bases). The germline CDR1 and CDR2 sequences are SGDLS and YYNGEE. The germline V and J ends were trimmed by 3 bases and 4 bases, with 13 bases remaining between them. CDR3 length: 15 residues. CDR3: CASSGTGRFTGELFF. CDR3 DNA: TGTGCCAGCAGCGGCACAGGGAGATTCACCGGGGAGCTGTTTTTT.

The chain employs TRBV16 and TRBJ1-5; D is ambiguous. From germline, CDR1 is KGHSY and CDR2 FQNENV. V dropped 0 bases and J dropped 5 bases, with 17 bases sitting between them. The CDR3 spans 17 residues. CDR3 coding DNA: TGTGCCAGCAGCCAATCACTCCCGGGCAGGTCCGATCAGCCCCAGCATTTT. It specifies CASSQSLPGRSDQPQHF.

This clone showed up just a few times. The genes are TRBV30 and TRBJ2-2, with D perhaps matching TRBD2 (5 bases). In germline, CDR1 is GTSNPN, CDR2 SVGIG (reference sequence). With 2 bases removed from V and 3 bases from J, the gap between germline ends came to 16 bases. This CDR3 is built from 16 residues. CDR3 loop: CAWSTELSGYTGELFF. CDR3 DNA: TGTGCCTGGAGTACCGAACTCTCGGGATACACCGGGGAGCTGTTTTTT.

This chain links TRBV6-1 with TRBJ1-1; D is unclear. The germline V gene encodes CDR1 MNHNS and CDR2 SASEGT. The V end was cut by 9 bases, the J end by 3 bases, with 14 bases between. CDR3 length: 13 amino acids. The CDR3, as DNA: TGTGCCAGTAAGATCGGGCGGGACACTGAAGCTTTCTTT. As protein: CASKIGRDTEAFF.